This TCR beta chain was retrieved from a study of T cells in localized non-small cell lung cancer. As concerns this clone: Its antigen is undetermined.

Sequencing used immunoSEQ multiplex PCR; TCRdb keeps in-frame clones, though not all of them. Altogether 65,000 or so clones are present, around 81% being singletons, with the ten largest covering under 5%. Study-wide results and caveats: Maximal T cell clonality occurred in uninvolved adjacent lung, with tumor ranking below it. Paired adjacent lung recovered a median approximately 57 of the top 100 tumor clones. The study sequenced only one region of the tumor. As a result, intratumor heterogeneity could not be excluded and remains possible.

The trim removed 5 bases at V and 4 bases at J, leaving 7 bases unmatched. The CDR3 contains 16 residues. CDR1 and CDR2 from the germline V gene are KGHSH and LQKENI. The source of this sequence is a man between 40 and 75 years old with stage II lung adenocarcinoma. Sequencing used PBMCs, obtained before any cancer treatment. This chain connects TRBV18 to TRBJ2-2; 10 bases match TRBD2. Here the CDR3 DNA reads TGTGCCAGCTCAGAATCGGGACTAGCGAGCACCGGGGAGCTGTTTTTT. It specifies CASSESGLASTGELFF.